The T cell receptor beta chain described here comes from a study of T cells in Graves' hyperthyroidism and ophthalmopathy (dated by TCRdb to the late 2010s). Study-wide context: Peripheral blood samples were taken at initial diagnosis, before any treatment was given. A discovery cohort of roughly 96 patients, approximately 44 with Graves' ophthalmopathy and 55 to 60 with stable Graves' hyperthyroidism, was used to find distinguishing TCR V-J signatures. An independent validation cohort of some 18 hyperthyroidism patients and approximately 16 patients who later progressed to ophthalmopathy tested prospective prediction of ophthalmopathy. The 90 to 100 discovery patients were randomly split 7:3 into training and test sets. In addition, the study compared T-cell repertoires in thyroid tissue and in blood from six Graves' hyperthyroidism patients. After blood sampling, hyperthyroidism patients were treated with methimazole at a starting dose of 30 mg daily, and ophthalmopathy patients were treated with high-dose intravenous methylprednisolone. TCR Vbeta CDR3 sequencing of roughly 140 peripheral blood samples (approximately 44 ophthalmopathy, 75 hyperthyroidism and roughly 17 progressor patients) is reported in the paper.

Amplification of TCR beta CDR3 regions was carried out from RNA transcripts. A first-round RT-PCR of the TCR CDR3 used the HTBI primer set with the Qiagen OneStep RT-PCR kit. A second multiplex PCR round built the libraries, followed by size selection and purification. Libraries were sequenced paired-end with 100 bp reads on an Illumina HiSeq2000. In the paper's pipeline: SOAPnuke was used to process the raw data, with reads discarded if the reads contained adapters or uncalled bases, had a mean Phred below 15, or lacked an exact constant-primer or identifier match. COPE v1.2.5 was used to merge high-quality paired reads, and clonotypes were defined as unique nucleotide sequences. Clonotypes were aligned to IMGT TRBV, TRBD and TRBJ reference segments using MiTCR v1.1. The analysis included only V-J combinations with a frequency above 0.0001, which together covered roughly 99% of the repertoires. The TCS score was defined as the ratio of F50 (clonal expansion) to E x V (chaos), calculated using BLOSUM62-based TCRdist between CDR3 peptides within each V-J. Welch's t-statistics and random forest reduced 500 to 550 V-J features to 10 to 15, which were used in a naive Bayes classifier (R e1071). Starting from the raw public reads, TCRdb applied fastp trimming at Q25, assembled clones with MiXCR and retained in-frame beta chains. Rows are combined by CDR3 protein, so each entry shows the most common genes and DNA. The V and J calls, along with clone size, are taken from TCRdb and not from the paper's own processing. This sample gives hundreds of thousands of distinct CDR3 sequences in total; around 21% of them show up just once. Roughly 30% of the sample is held by the ten biggest clonotypes.

At least ten counts were recorded for this clonotype. Its antigen remains unidentified. No base qualities exist here, and no much larger clone lies one base off it. Ophthalmopathy patients had moderately to severely active disease, Clinical Activity Score of at least 3, NOSPECS grade of at least 4, and duration under 3 months. Patients with uncontrolled infections, other autoimmune diseases, pregnancy or lactation were excluded. Diagnoses were based on clinical symptoms, serum thyroxine and TRAb, thyroid ultrasound and orbital computed tomography. PBMCs were isolated from around 10 ml of fresh peripheral blood by Ficoll-Paque density gradient centrifugation. Trizol reagent was used to extract total RNA, and RNA quality was then checked on an Agilent 2100 Bioanalyzer. Study-level results and caveats: No statistical method was used to fix the sample size in advance, and group allocation was not hidden from the investigators. Most expanded thyroid clonotypes (frequency above 0.001) were also found in blood, which suggests that blood repertoires may mirror thyroid immune responses. A 13 V-J signature model separated ophthalmopathy from stable hyperthyroidism, with roughly 88% sensitivity and about 81% specificity in cross-validation and 80%/75% in testing. In validation, the model predicted progression to ophthalmopathy with over 65% sensitivity and about 72% specificity, a median of 6.5 months before onset.

The sequenced sample was blood. The receptor's source is a man aged 25 to 40 with Graves' ophthalmopathy.

The CDR3 reads CASSLPGAQSTDTQYF. DNA sequence: TGTGCCAGCAGTTTACCTGGCGCCCAAAGCACAGATACGCAGTATTTT. The chain is made from TRBV28 and TRBJ2-3, with the D gene uncertain. V drops 2 bases and J drops 0 bases, leaving 12 bases in between. The cysteine opens and the phenylalanine closes a CDR3 of 16 amino acids. Left in the record is the CDR3 DNA by itself, 48 bases read in frame from the first base. Reading the germline V gene gives CDR1 MDHEN and CDR2 SYDVKM.